This T cell receptor (beta chain) was sequenced during a study of T cells after yellow fever vaccination. On the study more broadly: Preparing low-cell-number fractions relied on SMART-Seq v4 Ultra Low Input.

CDR3 length: 13 residues. V lost 3 bases, J lost 3 bases, and 7 bases lay in between. Per germline, CDR1 SGHTA and CDR2 FQGTGA. This clonotype appeared a few times. Its antigen remains unidentified. TCRdb reanalysed the 5' RACE reads using MiXCR and keeps one entry per CDR3 protein. The sample shows 300,000 to 400,000 distinct CDR3 sequences, 8% to 9.5% of them seen only once. General study results and limits: By day 5 rather than day 15, the secondary response had peaked, though it was weaker. Across the CD4 and CD8 compartments, a small share of clonotypes was present in both. Reappearance after the booster was observed for most primary-vaccination clones (96% CD4, less than 90% CD8).

The sequencing used PBMCs, collected 45 days after the first yellow fever vaccination. The rearrangement links TRBV7-3 to TRBJ2-3; D ambiguous. This sequence originates from a man aged 18-30 years who received the YFV17D yellow fever vaccine. This chain's CDR3 is CASSFKGTDTQYF. Written as DNA, the CDR3 is TGTGCCAGCAGCTTTAAGGGAACAGATACGCAGTATTTT.